This T cell receptor (beta chain) was obtained from a study of T-cell reconstitution after alpha-beta-depleted transplantation in children (dated by TCRdb to the mid-2010s). About the full investigation: Using TCR repertoire profiling, the study quantitatively followed how T-cell immune reconstitution unfolded in children after TCRalphabeta/CD19-depleted allogeneic hematopoietic cell transplantation. Overall study results and their limits: Over the following months the frequencies of hyperexpanded clones went down, and after one year T-cell counts and TCRbeta diversity were mostly credited to newly produced T cells. In some patients, the high TCRbeta diversity seen at day 60 was put down to recipient T cells and intrathymic progenitors that had survived conditioning. The apparently early alphabetaT-cell count recovery about two months after transplant was reportedly dependent on only several hundred rapidly expanded clones derived from non-depleted graft cells.

The intended sense of this specimen's treatment or condition label: allogeneic hematopoietic cell transplantation with graft depleted of TCRalphabeta T cells and CD19 B cells. The transplant recipients were children given TCRalphabeta/CD19-depleted allogeneic hematopoietic cell grafts. The library came from PCR. The run used an Illumina HiSeq 2500. To normalize quantification of the TCRbeta repertoire, the TCR libraries were built with molecular barcoding that relied on unique molecular identifiers. The public reads were reanalyzed by TCRdb: fastp trimming at Q25, MiXCR alignment, in-frame beta chains only. CDR3 protein sequences are deduplicated, and each keeps its most common genes and DNA. The table for this sample lists tens of thousands of distinct CDR3 sequences; 44% of them were counted only once. The ten biggest clones cover 95% to 98% of the sample. For this clonotype: Its antigen is not yet known. No quality values exist for individual bases; no much larger clone is one base distant.

The germline V gene provides CDR1 SGHTA and CDR2 FQGTGA. V loses 6 bases, J loses 2 bases, and the germline ends lie 9 bases apart. Measured from the cysteine to the phenylalanine, the CDR3 is 13 residues long. Left in the record is the CDR3 DNA by itself, 39 bases read in frame from the first base. The V gene is TRBV7-3 and the J gene is TRBJ2-3; too little of a D gene remains to name it. The sample was PBMCs, mostly from graft donor cells, taken 360 days after TCRalphabeta/CD19-depleted stem cell transplant. The source is a male patient between 10 and 17 years old who had a stem cell transplant for acute lymphoblastic leukemia, so the T cells may come from the graft donor. This receptor carries the CDR3 CASRAQNTDTQYF. The DNA sequence follows: TGTGCCAGCAGGGCCCAAAACACAGATACGCAGTATTTT.